This is a list of T cell receptor beta chains from one sample in a study of cytomegalovirus exposure and HLA in healthy donors. Some clones are missing from TCRdb's copy, which holds only in-frame ones; the method was immunoSEQ multiplex PCR. The sample shows over 120,000 clones, over 75% of them seen only once. Material: PBMCs. The receptors shown here come from a man in his fifties in good health and CMV-seronegative. Both conserved end residues are part of each CDR3. A D gene is named only where the DNA matches it firmly. Where a row states a size, it is once, few, many or the class of an expanded clone; other rows omit it.

CDR3 protein	CDR3 DNA	J gene	clone size	V gene	D gene
CASSQRTGGNTDTQYF	TGTGCCAGCTCTCAACGGACAGGGGGGAACACAGATACGCAGTATTTT	TRBJ2-3	-	TRBV18	TRBD1
CASSLLGGTNEKLFF	TGCGCCAGCAGCTTGTTGGGGGGGACTAATGAAAAACTGTTTTTT	TRBJ1-4	-	TRBV5-1	-
CASSIMGAVYEQYF	TGTGCCAGTAGTATAATGGGAGCAGTATACGAGCAGTACTTC	TRBJ2-7	-	TRBV19	-
CASSRPGTDYGYTF	TGTGCCAGCAGCCGGCCCGGGACAGACTATGGCTACACCTTC	TRBJ1-2	-	TRBV5-6	TRBD1
CASSFGSNYEQYF	TGCGCCAGCAGCTTCGGGTCGAACTACGAGCAGTACTTC	TRBJ2-7	-	TRBV5-1	-
CASSLAGGLNEQYF	TGTGCCAGCAGTTTGGCTGGGGGCCTGAACGAGCAGTACTTC	TRBJ2-7	-	TRBV27	-
CASSADSNTGELFF	TGTGCCAGCAGTGCCGACAGCAACACCGGGGAGCTGTTTTTT	TRBJ2-2	-	TRBV2	-
CASSLEQRNEKLFF	TGTGCCAGCAGCTTGGAACAGAGAAATGAAAAACTGTTTTTT	TRBJ1-4	-	TRBV5-5	-
CASSLDSTGELFF	TGTGCCAGCAGCCTTGATAGTACCGGGGAGCTGTTTTTT	TRBJ2-2	-	TRBV5-4	-
CASSILTGWQPQHF	TGTGCCAGTAGTATATTGACAGGGTGGCAGCCCCAGCATTTT	TRBJ1-5	few	TRBV19	TRBD1
CASSSGLAGAYEQYF	TGTGCCAGCAGCTCGGGACTAGCGGGCGCCTACGAGCAGTACTTC	TRBJ2-7	once	TRBV5-4	TRBD2
CASRRTSGPQETQYF	TGTGCCAGCCGAAGGACTAGCGGACCGCAAGAGACCCAGTACTTC	TRBJ2-5	-	TRBV6-6	TRBD2
CASSLRGASGNTIYF	TGTGCCAGCAGCTTGAGAGGCGCCTCTGGAAACACCATATATTTT	TRBJ1-3	-	TRBV5-6	-
CASSFPSGGARETQYF	TGTGCCAGCAGCTTTCCTAGCGGGGGGGCACGTGAGACCCAGTACTTC	TRBJ2-5	-	TRBV11-2	TRBD2
CASSLQGGNTEAFF	TGTGCCAGCAGCCTACAGGGGGGGAACACTGAAGCTTTCTTT	TRBJ1-1	once	TRBV7-3	TRBD1
CASSLGQLATNEKLFF	TGTGCCAGCAGCTTGGGACAGCTTGCAACTAATGAAAAACTGTTTTTT	TRBJ1-4	once	TRBV5-6	-
CASRREGTYNEQFF	TGTGCCAGTAGAAGGGAGGGGACCTACAATGAGCAGTTCTTC	TRBJ2-1	once	TRBV19	TRBD2
CASSSNVRWRDLGGYTF	TGCGCCAGCAGCTCAAATGTGCGATGGAGGGACCTAGGTGGCTACACCTTC	TRBJ1-2	-	TRBV5-1	-
CASSSGRGQPQHF	TGTGCCAGTAGCTCAGGGAGGGGTCAGCCCCAGCATTTT	TRBJ1-5	-	TRBV19	-
CASSYRTSGRAREETQYF	TGCGCCAGCAGCTACCGGACTAGCGGGAGGGCCCGGGAAGAGACCCAGTACTTC	TRBJ2-5	-	TRBV5-1	TRBD2
CASTGANYGYTF	TGTGCCAGCACCGGAGCTAACTATGGCTACACCTTC	TRBJ1-2	-	TRBV28	-
CASSGTGVEQYF	TGTGCCAGCTCAGGGACAGGGGTCGAGCAGTACTTC	TRBJ2-7	-	TRBV18	TRBD1
CASSADRALNTEAFF	TGTGCCAGCAGCGCGGACAGGGCCTTGAACACTGAAGCTTTCTTT	TRBJ1-1	-	TRBV5-8	TRBD1
CASSVGGQVNYGYTF	TGTGCCAGCAGCGTAGGTGGACAGGTTAACTATGGCTACACCTTC	TRBJ1-2	-	TRBV9	TRBD1
CASSWASYNEQFF	TGTGCCAGCAGCTGGGCCTCCTACAATGAGCAGTTCTTC	TRBJ2-1	-	TRBV2	-
CASSSGSYYEQYF	TGTGCCAGTAGTAGTGGCTCTTACTACGAGCAGTACTTC	TRBJ2-7	-	TRBV19	-
CASSADRNTGELFF	TGTGCCAGCAGCGCCGACAGGAACACCGGGGAGCTGTTTTTT	TRBJ2-2	-	TRBV7-7	-
CASSTVSSGGAGNTIYF	TGCGCCAGCAGCACGGTCTCCTCGGGTGGAGCTGGAAACACCATATATTTT	TRBJ1-3	-	TRBV5-1	-
CASSVVGGSGQETQYF	TGTGCCAGCAGTGTGGTGGGGGGGAGTGGGCAAGAGACCCAGTACTTC	TRBJ2-5	few	TRBV6-1	TRBD2
CASSYDLPGTNEKLFF	TGTGCCAGCAGCTATGACCTTCCAGGGACTAATGAAAAACTGTTTTTT	TRBJ1-4	-	TRBV14	-
CASSTGTLEGYGYTF	TGTGCCAGCAGCACGGGGACTCTGGAGGGCTATGGCTACACCTTC	TRBJ1-2	-	TRBV5-4	-
CASSAGAAYEQYF	TGTGCCAGCAGTGCAGGGGCGGCCTACGAGCAGTACTTC	TRBJ2-7	few	TRBV2	-
CASSEAWRSGANVLTF	TGTGCCAGCAGTGAAGCGTGGCGGTCCGGGGCCAACGTCCTGACTTTC	TRBJ2-6	-	TRBV2	-
CASSAGTLTNEQYF	TGTGCCAGTAGTGCCGGGACACTAACTAACGAGCAGTACTTC	TRBJ2-7	once	TRBV19	-
CASSMGGILTEAFF	TGTGCCAGTAGTATGGGAGGGATTCTGACTGAAGCTTTCTTT	TRBJ1-1	-	TRBV19	-
CASSSQGSTGELFF	TGTGCCAGCAGCTCACAGGGTTCCACCGGGGAGCTGTTTTTT	TRBJ2-2	-	TRBV5-4	-
CASSLGVAGNTQETQYF	TGCGCCAGCAGCTTAGGGGTAGCGGGGAACACCCAAGAGACCCAGTACTTC	TRBJ2-5	-	TRBV5-1	TRBD2
CASSLDSTGELFF	TGTGCCAGCAGCCTCGACAGCACCGGGGAGCTGTTTTTT	TRBJ2-2	-	TRBV6-4	-
CASSLRSPGNGYTF	TGCGCCAGCAGCTTGAGGTCCCCGGGGAATGGCTACACCTTC	TRBJ1-2	-	TRBV5-1	-
CASSLGARAEAFF	TGTGCCAGCAGCTTGGGGGCCAGGGCTGAAGCTTTCTTT	TRBJ1-1	-	TRBV5-4	-
CASSEVVVNQPQHF	TGTGCCAGCAGTGAAGTAGTGGTTAATCAGCCCCAGCATTTT	TRBJ1-5	-	TRBV6-1	-
CATSRDRGPSEQYF	TGTGCCACCTCCCGAGACAGGGGGCCTTCCGAGCAGTACTTC	TRBJ2-7	once	TRBV10-3	TRBD1
CASSEWQGDGYTF	TGTGCCAGCAGTGAATGGCAGGGGGATGGCTACACCTTC	TRBJ1-2	-	TRBV6-1	TRBD1
CASSPRGEAFF	TGTGCCAGCAGTCCCCGAGGAGAAGCTTTCTTT	TRBJ1-1	-	TRBV6-6	-
CASSLRGTGEFLSGNTIYF	TGTGCCAGCAGCCTTCGGGGGACAGGGGAATTTCTCTCTGGAAACACCATATATTTT	TRBJ1-3	-	TRBV9	TRBD1
CASSPPTGAINTEAFF	TGTGCCAGCTCACCTCCTACAGGGGCGATCAACACTGAAGCTTTCTTT	TRBJ1-1	-	TRBV18	TRBD1
CASSSLGTIGDSPLHF	TGTGCCAGCAGCTCCCTCGGGACAATCGGCGATTCACCCCTCCACTTT	TRBJ1-6	-	TRBV7-8	-
CSVDRGYNEAFF	TGCAGCGTGGACAGGGGATATAATGAAGCTTTCTTT	TRBJ1-1	-	TRBV29-1	TRBD1